The 17 T cell receptor beta chains given below trace back to one sample, sequenced in a study of blood T cell repertoires in COVID-19. Here immunoSEQ multiplex PCR was the method, and the copy in TCRdb shows in-frame clones only, minus some. The sample has 150,000 to 200,000 clones; 88% are singletons. Material: peripheral blood. The source is a man in his forties with active or convalescent COVID-19.

The chain couples TRBV2 to TRBJ1-2, with 8 positions matching TRBD1. The CDR3 spans 15 residues. V dropped 8 bases and J dropped 1; count of bases not matched to a gene: 9. CDR1 is SNHLY and CDR2 is FYNNEI in the germline V gene. The CDR3, as DNA: TGTGCCAGCCACCGTGGACAGGGCCATAACTATGGCTACACCTTC. This translates into CASHRGQGHNYGYTF.

The chain links TRBV28 to TRBJ1-4, with TRBD1 identical over 7 bases. V lost 4 bases to trimming and J lost 0 bases; unmatched junction nucleotides: 5. Germline V gene data show CDR1 as MDHEN and CDR2 as SYDVKM. CDR3 size: 16 residues. This CDR3 is CASSSPGGTTNEKLFF. The CDR3 nucleotides read TGTGCCAGCAGTTCTCCAGGGGGGACAACTAATGAAAAACTGTTTTTT. The full variable domain, in which reference TRBV28 and TRBJ1-4 provide the parts outside the CDR3, is DVKVTQSSRYLVKRTGEKVFLECVQDMDHENMFWYRQDPGLGLRLIYFSYDVKMKEKGDIPEGYSVSREKKERFSLILESASTNQTSMYLCASSSPGGTTNEKLFFGSGTQLSVL.

This chain links TRBV28 with TRBJ2-7, with 7 bases that match TRBD2. Germline values: CDR1 MDHEN, CDR2 SYDVKM. The CDR3 runs to 13 residues. The J segment lost 4 bases and the V segment lost 10 bases, leaving 10 bases of the junction unmatched. The CDR3 DNA follows: TGTGCCACCTGCCGGGGAGGGAATTACGAGCAGTACTTC. Translated: CATCRGGNYEQYF.

The CDR3, as DNA: TGTGCCAGCTCACCACTCCCGGGGTCCTCTAGCTCCTACGAGCAGTACTTC. Translation: CASSPLPGSSSSYEQYF. V usage is TRBV18 and J usage is TRBJ2-7, with a tentative D call TRBD2 (5 bases). V gave up 1 base and J gave up 0 bases, with 16 bases separating them. The CDR3 runs to 17 residues. Germline CDR1 and CDR2: KGHSH and LQKENI.

The chain has TRBV19 and TRBJ2-7, with D hard to call. The CDR3 is 12 amino acids. Germline values: CDR1 LNHDA, CDR2 SQIVND (reference sequence). Trimming shortened V by 6 bases and J by 0 bases, and 6 bases separated the two germline ends. Here the CDR3 DNA reads TGTGCCAGTAGCACGAGCTCCTACGAGCAGTACTTC. Its protein is CASSTSSYEQYF.

This sequence joins TRBV5-1 and TRBJ2-5, with unresolved D. The CDR3 sequence is 15 residues long. Trimming pared 0 bases from V and 1 base from J, leaving 10 bases between. The germline CDR1 and CDR2 sequences are SGHRS and YFSETQ. The CDR3 region is CASSLGGKSQETQYF. In DNA form, the CDR3 reads TGCGCCAGCAGCTTGGGTGGCAAGTCCCAAGAGACCCAGTACTTC. The full variable domain, its missing parts supplied by reference TRBV5-1 and TRBJ2-5, is KAGVTQTPRYLIKTRGQQVTLSCSPISGHRSVSWYQQTPGQGLQFLFEYFSETQRNKGNFPGRFSGRQFSNSRSEMNVSTLELGDSALYLCASSLGGKSQETQYFGPGTRLLVL.

The gene calls are TRBV19 and TRBJ2-6; D gene unclear. This CDR3 has 14 residues. V dropped 4 bases and J dropped 2 bases, with 6 bases sitting between them. The germline gives CDR1 LNHDA, CDR2 SQIVND (reference sequence). Here the CDR3 reads CASSNAAGANVLTF. The DNA for the CDR3 is TGTGCCAGTAGTAATGCAGCTGGGGCCAACGTCCTGACTTTC.

CDR3 bases: TGTGCCAGCAGTGTGACAGGGGACAATCAGCCCCAGCATTTT. Amino acids: CASSVTGDNQPQHF. The chain carries TRBV27 and TRBJ1-5, with 8 bases lining up with TRBD1. The germline CDR1 and CDR2 sequences are MNHEY and SMNVEV (reference sequence). J lost 3 bases, V lost 5 bases, and 3 bases had no gene match. The CDR3 sequence is 14 residues long.

The chain carries TRBV19 and TRBJ2-7, with D tentatively TRBD1 (5 bases). V lost 5 bases and J 1 base, leaving 21 bases between the germline ends. In germline, CDR1 is LNHDA, CDR2 SQIVND (reference sequence). The CDR3 sequence is 17 residues long. CDR3 DNA sequence: TGTGCCAGTAGTCCCCACGTTCCCGGGCAGGGTTCCTACGAGCAGTACTTC. This translates into CASSPHVPGQGSYEQYF.

CDR3 bases: TGTGCCAGTAGTTTCCTGCGCGAGCAGTACTTC. Protein sequence: CASSFLREQYF. The gene calls are TRBV19 and TRBJ2-7, with D unclear. The CDR3 runs 11 residues. Trimming stripped 5 bases from V and 6 bases from J, with 8 bases between. Germline values: CDR1 LNHDA, CDR2 SQIVND (reference sequence).

The chain uses TRBV24-1 and TRBJ1-4; TRBD1 might be the D (6 bases). This CDR3 is 15 amino acids long. Between the trimmed V and J ends, which lost 3 bases and 7 bases, there was a span of 14 bases. Germline V gives CDR1 KGHDR, CDR2 SFDVKD. The chain's CDR3 is CATSDGQLEGEKLFF. The CDR3 nucleotides are TGTGCCACCAGTGATGGACAGTTAGAGGGTGAAAAACTGTTTTTT.

The V and J genes are TRBV5-4 and TRBJ2-2, with 11 nucleotides matching TRBD1. The germline V gene encodes CDR1 SGHNT and CDR2 YYREEE (reference sequence). V lost 2 bases to trimming and J lost 1 base; unmatched junction nucleotides: 4. This CDR3 is built from 17 residues. As DNA, the CDR3 is TGTGCCAGCAGCTTTGGGACAGGGGGTTTGAACACCGGGGAGCTGTTTTTT. It translates to CASSFGTGGLNTGELFF.

This clone was detected once. The genes are TRBV11-3 and TRBJ2-7, with D unclear. The germline V gene has CDR1 SGHNT and CDR2 YENEEA. This CDR3 has 14 residues. Deletions cut 3 bases from V and 0 bases from J, with 9 bases between. This CDR3 reads CASSFVENSYEQYF. The CDR3 region has the DNA TGTGCCAGCAGCTTCGTCGAGAACTCCTACGAGCAGTACTTC.

The CDR3 reads CASSSGVSSYNSPLHF. CDR3 DNA sequence: TGTGCCAGCAGTTCCGGGGTTAGCTCCTATAATTCACCCCTCCACTTT. The chain employs TRBV28 and TRBJ1-6; D is uncertain. This CDR3 is built from 16 residues. CDR1 MDHEN and CDR2 SYDVKM come from the germline V gene. Trimming cost V 4 bases and J 0 bases, with 10 bases left between them.

The genes are TRBV3-1 (or the pseudogene TRBV3-2) and TRBJ1-6, with 8 bases lining up with TRBD1. The germline V gene encodes CDR1 LGHDT and CDR2 YNNKEL (reference sequence). The trim removed 2 bases at V and 8 bases at J, leaving 8 bases unmatched. This CDR3 contains 16 residues. For the CDR3, the DNA is TGTGCCAGCAGCCAATCCCGGACAGGGTACTATTCACCCCTCCACTTT. Translated: CASSQSRTGYYSPLHF.

The chain uses TRBV2 and TRBJ2-5, with a possible D match to TRBD2 (5 bases). CDR3 length: 14 amino acids. Germline CDR1 SNHLY, CDR2 FYNNEI. V lost 7 bases and J lost 7, with 19 bases in between. Here the CDR3 reads CASKGSGVVGTQYF. The CDR3 region has the DNA TGTGCCAGCAAGGGTTCCGGGGTGGTTGGGACCCAGTACTTC.

The chain combines TRBV9 with TRBJ2-3; TRBD1 aligns across 8 bases. Germline V gene sequence: CDR1 SGDLS, CDR2 YYNGEE. V shed 3 bases and J 5 bases; nucleotides not matched to a gene: 2. The CDR3 length is 13 residues. The CDR3 DNA reads TGTGCCAGCAGCGACGACAGGGGAGATACGCAGTATTTT. Translating it yields CASSDDRGDTQYF.